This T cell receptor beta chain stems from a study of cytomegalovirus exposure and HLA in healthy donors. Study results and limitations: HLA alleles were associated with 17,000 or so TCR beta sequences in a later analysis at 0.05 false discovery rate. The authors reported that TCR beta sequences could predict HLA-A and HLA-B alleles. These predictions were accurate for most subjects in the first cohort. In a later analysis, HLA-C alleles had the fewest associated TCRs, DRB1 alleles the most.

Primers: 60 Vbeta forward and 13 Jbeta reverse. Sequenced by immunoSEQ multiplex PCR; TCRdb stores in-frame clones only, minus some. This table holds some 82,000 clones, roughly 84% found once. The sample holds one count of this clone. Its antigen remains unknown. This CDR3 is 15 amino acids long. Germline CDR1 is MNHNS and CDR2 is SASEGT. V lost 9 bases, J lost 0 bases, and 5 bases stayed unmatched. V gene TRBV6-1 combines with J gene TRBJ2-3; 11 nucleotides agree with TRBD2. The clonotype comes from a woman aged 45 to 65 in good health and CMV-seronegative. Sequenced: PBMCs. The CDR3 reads CASSWTSGSTDTQYF. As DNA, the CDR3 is TGTGCCAGTTCCTGGACTAGCGGGAGCACAGATACGCAGTATTTT.